This T cell receptor beta chain was identified during a study of cytomegalovirus exposure and HLA in healthy donors. Whole-study findings and limits: A classifier reportedly called cytomegalovirus status with high sensitivity and specificity.

A remark on this clone: Its antigen is not known.

Per the germline V gene, CDR1 is SGHDT and CDR2 is YYEEEE. This CDR3 contains 15 residues. V was pared by 2 bases and J by 4 bases, with 6 bases of the junction left unmatched. The PCR employed 60 Vbeta primers together with 13 Jbeta primers. Some clones are missing from TCRdb's copy, which holds only in-frame ones; the method was immunoSEQ multiplex PCR. The repertoire holds 150,000 or so clones, with roughly 81% as singletons. This TCR came from a young woman in good health and CMV-seropositive. The specimen was PBMCs. The V and J genes are TRBV5-6 and TRBJ2-1, with 7 nucleotides matching TRBD1. CDR3 sequence reads: CASSLGGSRYNEQFF. The DNA for the CDR3 is TGTGCCAGCAGCTTAGGGGGCAGCAGGTACAATGAGCAGTTCTTC.